The table lists the clone carrying this T cell receptor (beta chain) with many counts. What it recognizes is unknown. When ophthalmopathy did not progress within 18 months, Graves' hyperthyroidism was considered stable. Using RNA transcripts as the source, TCR beta CDR3 regions were amplified. During a first-round RT-PCR of the TCR CDR3, the HTBI primer set was used. TCRdb reanalysed the multiplex PCR reads using MiXCR and keeps one entry per CDR3 protein. The sample consists of around 480,000 distinct CDR3 sequences, around 15% of them appearing once. The data are from a study of T cells in Graves' hyperthyroidism and ophthalmopathy. Study-wide results and caveats: With a median lead of roughly 6.8 months before onset, the model predicted ophthalmopathy.

The receptor was isolated from a woman between 18 and 29 years old with Graves' hyperthyroidism. Sequenced: blood.

This CDR3 is CASSYHVEGTAFF. The CDR3 DNA reads as TGTGCCAGCAGTTACCACGTAGAGGGGACGGCTTTCTTT. This rearrangement joins TRBV6-5 to TRBJ1-1; weak D call: TRBD1 (5 bases). The germline V and J ends were trimmed by 2 bases and 11 bases, with 15 bases remaining between them. In germline, CDR1 is MNHEY, CDR2 SVGAGI. The CDR3 covers 13 residues.